Following are 26 T cell receptor beta chains from one sample sequenced in a study of vaccination and CD4 T cells after COVID-19. No antigen has been assigned to these receptors. Treatment noted: roughly nine-day PBMC culture with coronavirus spike peptide pools or control peptides (ViraFEST assay). The Oncomine TCR Beta short-read assay sequenced DNA from cultured CD4+ T cells. TCRdb processed the PCR reads anew with MiXCR; each CDR3 protein has one entry. Among about 20,000 distinct CDR3 sequences listed, 40% were seen once. Sequenced here: CD4+ T cells from blood, cultured in vitro, sampled after SARS-CoV-2 vaccination. The receptor set was obtained from a human donor who had recovered from COVID-19.

The chain carries TRBV7-2 and TRBJ2-5; 14 bases agree with TRBD2. CDR1 is SGHTA, CDR2 FQGNSA, per germline. The CDR3 extends over 17 amino acids. V was clipped by 5 bases and J by 4 bases; unmatched bases: 9. The CDR3 DNA reads as TGTGCCAGCAGCCCGCGACTAGCGGGGGGGCTCGCAGAGACCCAGTACTTC. This encodes CASSPRLAGGLAETQYF.

This clonotype was found a few times. The chain combines TRBV28 with TRBJ1-5, with D tentatively TRBD1 (6 bases). The V gene's germline CDR1 is MDHEN and CDR2 SYDVKM. V lost 6 bases and J lost 5, with 17 bases in between. CDR3 length equals 15 residues. The CDR3 region has the DNA TGTGCCAGCAGCCATGGCGACAGGCGATATCAGCCCCAGCATTTT. Encoded protein: CASSHGDRRYQPQHF. Combining the CDR3 with reference TRBV28 and TRBJ1-5 gives the whole variable domain DVKVTQSSRYLVKRTGEKVFLECVQDMDHENMFWYRQDPGLGLRLIYFSYDVKMKEKGDIPEGYSVSREKKERFSLILESASTNQTSMYLCASSHGDRRYQPQHFGDGTRLSIL.

The chain recombines TRBV19 with TRBJ1-5, with D perhaps TRBD1 (5 bases). This CDR3 has 14 residues. V shed 2 bases and J shed 2 bases, with 7 bases lying between them. Germline CDR1 and CDR2: LNHDA and SQIVND (reference sequence). The CDR3 coding sequence is TGTGCCAGTAGTATACAGGGAGGCAATCAGCCCCAGCATTTT. It is translated as CASSIQGGNQPQHF.

The rearrangement uses TRBV27 and TRBJ1-3; D not resolved. The V end lost 6 bases, the J end lost 0 bases, and 9 bases lay between the germline ends. Germline values: CDR1 MNHEY, CDR2 SMNVEV (reference sequence). The CDR3 is 14 residues long. CDR3 nucleotides: TGTGCCAGCAGCGCTCACAGCTCTGGAAACACCATATATTTT. This gives the protein CASSAHSSGNTIYF.

The V gene is TRBV4-1, the J gene TRBJ2-7, with 9 positions matching TRBD1. The V gene end was trimmed by 4 bases and the J gene end by 4 bases; junction bases not matched to a gene: 11. Germline-derived CDR1 and CDR2 are MGHRA and YSYEKL. CDR3 length: 16 amino acids. CDR3 residues: CASSPVAQGARYEQYF. CDR3 nucleotide sequence: TGCGCCAGCAGCCCAGTTGCACAGGGGGCGAGGTACGAGCAGTACTTC.

The J gene is TRBJ2-2, the V gene TRBV11-3; 11 nucleotides match TRBD1. The CDR3 is 15 amino acids. Germline assignment: CDR1 SGHNT and CDR2 YENEEA. J lost 7 bases, V lost 3 bases, and 4 bases had no gene match. The CDR3 region is CASSLDRGHNGELFF. The CDR3 nucleotides read TGTGCCAGCAGCTTGGACAGGGGGCATAACGGGGAGCTGTTTTTT.

The V call is TRBV7-2, the J call TRBJ2-1; perhaps TRBD1 as D (7 bases). The CDR3 contains 13 residues. Germline V gene sequence: CDR1 SGHTA, CDR2 FQGNSA. Deletions cut 5 bases from V and 7 bases from J, with 12 bases between. The chain's CDR3 is CASSLTGRNEQFF. The DNA of the CDR3 is TGTGCCAGCAGCCTGACAGGGAGGAATGAGCAGTTCTTC.

The V call is TRBV6-2 or TRBV6-3, the J call TRBJ2-7; TRBD1 might be the D (5 bases). In germline, CDR1 is MNHEY, CDR2 SVGEGT. This CDR3 contains 11 residues. The V end was cut by 4 bases, the J end by 6 bases, with 7 bases between. Here the CDR3 DNA reads TGTGCCAGCAGTTCGACAGCCGAGCAGTACTTC. It codes for CASSSTAEQYF.

The chain couples TRBV30 to TRBJ1-1, with D unclear. The CDR3 loop spans 14 amino acids. Germline loops: CDR1 GTSNPN, CDR2 SVGIG (reference sequence). Deletions cut 0 bases from V and 5 bases from J, with 13 bases between. The CDR3 DNA reads as TGTGCCTGGAGTGTACTTTTAGTTGGGACTGAAGCTTTCTTT. It codes for CAWSVLLVGTEAFF. Supplemented by reference TRBV30 and TRBJ1-1, the full variable domain reads SQTIHQWPATLVQPVGSPLSLECTVEGTSNPNLYWYRQAAGRGLQLLFYSVGIGQISSEVPQNLSASRPQDRQFILSSKKLLLSDSGFYLCAWSVLLVGTEAFFGQGTRLTVV.

This chain uses TRBV7-9 with TRBJ1-2; D not resolved. The CDR3 is 13 amino acids. V gave up 1 base and J gave up 10 bases, with 13 bases separating them. CDR1 SEHNR and CDR2 FQNEAQ come from the germline V gene (reference sequence). This CDR3 is CASSLGQYHDYTF. In DNA form, the CDR3 reads TGTGCCAGCAGCTTAGGGCAGTACCATGACTACACCTTC.

In the case of this clonotype: Relative to the germline gene, one junction end is altered; a read error may explain this. This chain uses TRBV7-9 with TRBJ2-5; the match to TRBD2 covers 12 bases. Germline V CDR1 and CDR2: SEHNR, FQNEAQ (reference sequence). The CDR3 runs 16 residues. The CDR3, as DNA: TGCGCCAGCAGCTTTGGACTAGCGGGACAAAAAGAGACCCAGTACTTC. Encoded protein: CASSFGLAGQKETQYF.

V and J are TRBV4-2 and TRBJ2-3; D assignment may be TRBD1 or TRBD2 (7 bases each). V lost 4 bases, J lost 1 base, and 15 bases lay in between. In germline, CDR1 is LGHNA, CDR2 YNFKEQ. This CDR3 is built from 16 residues. The CDR3 reads CASSPGGSGGTDTQYF. CDR3 nucleotide sequence: TGTGCCAGCAGCCCAGGGGGGAGCGGGGGCACAGATACGCAGTATTTT.

The chain employs TRBV28 and TRBJ2-7; D is perhaps TRBD2 (5 bases). This CDR3 spans 15 amino acids. The germline V gene encodes CDR1 MDHEN and CDR2 SYDVKM. V dropped 3 bases and J dropped 0 bases, with 12 bases sitting between them. DNA for the CDR3: TGTGCCAGCAGTTTCAGTGGAGGTCCCTCCTACGAGCAGTACTTC. This sequence encodes CASSFSGGPSYEQYF.

The chain joins TRBV6-1 to TRBJ1-5; TRBD1 agrees at 10 bases. The CDR3 runs to 17 residues. Germline CDR1 and CDR2: MNHNS and SASEGT. The junction had 5 bases not matched to a gene; V was cut back by 1 base and J by 2 bases. The CDR3 nucleotides read TGTGCCAGCAGTGAAGTCCTCGGGACAGGGGGCAATCAGCCCCAGCATTTT. Translating gives CASSEVLGTGGNQPQHF.

The gene calls are TRBV27 and TRBJ1-5; TRBD1 matches 9 bases. This CDR3 spans 14 amino acids. J was trimmed by 6 bases and V by 4 bases; bases with no gene match: 4. Germline V lookup: CDR1 MNHEY, CDR2 SMNVEV (reference sequence). Here the CDR3 reads CASSSTGGGQPQHF. The CDR3 DNA sequence: TGTGCCAGCAGTTCCACAGGGGGCGGTCAGCCCCAGCATTTT.

This clonotype was detected only a few times. This chain links TRBV2 with TRBJ1-2, with D hard to call. V lost 3 bases and J lost 0, with 14 bases in between. Germline V gene sequence: CDR1 SNHLY, CDR2 FYNNEI. This CDR3 has 16 residues. The CDR3 protein is CASSEIRQTTNYGYTF. The CDR3, as DNA: TGTGCCAGCAGTGAGATCCGGCAGACCACTAACTATGGCTACACCTTC.

The chain carries TRBV19 and TRBJ1-2; weak D call: TRBD1 (5 bases). Germline V gene data show CDR1 as LNHDA and CDR2 as SQIVND (reference sequence). The CDR3 length is 16 residues. Trimming removed 4 bases from V and 8 bases from J, with 23 bases in between. The CDR3 loop is CASSTVGASPARGYTF. The CDR3 DNA sequence: TGTGCCAGTAGTACCGTCGGGGCCTCTCCGGCCCGGGGCTACACCTTC.

This clonotype was observed a few times. The chain links TRBV6-5 to TRBJ2-4, with D perhaps assigned TRBD1 or TRBD2 (5 bases each). Germline lookup yields CDR1 MNHEY and CDR2 SVGAGI. Between the trimmed V and J ends, which lost 4 bases and 10 bases, there was a span of 11 bases. The CDR3 consists of 12 residues. CDR3 bases: TGTGCCAGCAGTTCCCGGGACGGTATTCAGTACTTC. Amino acid sequence: CASSSRDGIQYF.

This rearrangement joins TRBV27 to TRBJ2-2; 10 bases match TRBD2. The J segment lost 0 bases and the V segment lost 4 bases, leaving 8 bases of the junction unmatched. Per germline, CDR1 MNHEY and CDR2 SMNVEV (reference sequence). The CDR3 sequence is 18 residues long. CDR3 residues: CASSSMGTSGTNTGELFF. The CDR3 nucleotides read TGTGCCAGCAGTTCTATGGGAACTAGCGGGACGAACACCGGGGAGCTGTTTTTT.

The chain employs TRBV4-1 and TRBJ1-2, with D tentatively TRBD1 (6 bases). V was shortened by 1 base and J by 0 bases, with 12 bases between the two germline ends. CDR3 length: 16 amino acids. Per germline, CDR1 MGHRA and CDR2 YSYEKL. CDR3 sequence reads: CASSQAGTPTNYGYTF. The CDR3 bases are TGCGCCAGCAGCCAAGCCGGGACACCTACTAACTATGGCTACACCTTC.

This clonotype was detected a few times. The chain has TRBV18 and TRBJ2-7, with no clear D. The germline V gene has CDR1 KGHSH and CDR2 LQKENI. Trimming pared 2 bases from V and 4 bases from J, leaving 3 bases between. This CDR3 is 11 amino acids long. CDR3 residues: CASSPGYEQYF. The CDR3 DNA is TGTGCCAGCTCACCAGGGTACGAGCAGTACTTC.

The chain joins TRBV20-1 to TRBJ1-2; no reliable D call. This CDR3 is built from 14 residues. The germline gives CDR1 DFQATT, CDR2 SNEGSKA (reference sequence). Trimming removed 4 bases from V and 8 bases from J, with 20 bases in between. CDR3 protein: CSAKDGSGKGGYTF. The CDR3 nucleotides read TGCAGTGCTAAGGACGGATCGGGGAAAGGGGGCTACACCTTC.

This clonotype has only a few counts. The V and J genes are TRBV7-8 and TRBJ2-2, with D uncertain. Germline CDR1 is SGHVS and CDR2 is FQNEAQ. Trimming stripped 5 bases from V and 0 bases from J, with 13 bases between. The CDR3 extends over 16 amino acids. CDR3 nucleotides: TGTGCCAGCAGCCTAGGCCGGCAGGCGAACACCGGGGAGCTGTTTTTT. It encodes CASSLGRQANTGELFF.

The chain uses TRBV6-5 and TRBJ2-2; a possible D gene is TRBD1 (5 bases). Trimming took off 0 bases at V and 6 bases at J, with 8 bases between the two ends. This CDR3 contains 14 residues. Germline V CDR1 and CDR2: MNHEY, SVGAGI. The CDR3 nucleotides are TGTGCCAGCAGTTACTCGGGGCTGCCCGGGGAGCTGTTTTTT. Amino acids: CASSYSGLPGELFF.

The CDR3 spells CASSYSIVGTHNEQFF. The CDR3 DNA sequence: TGTGCCAGCAGTTACTCGATCGTGGGGACCCACAATGAGCAGTTCTTC. J is TRBJ2-1 and V is TRBV6-5; D possibly uses TRBD1 or TRBD2 (5 bases each). The V gene lost 0 bases and the J gene lost 5 bases, with 14 bases spanning the gap. The CDR3 consists of 16 residues. Germline-derived CDR1 and CDR2 are MNHEY and SVGAGI.

This chain joins TRBV7-9 and TRBJ1-1; 11 bases align to TRBD1. This CDR3 region has 15 residues. Germline-derived CDR1 and CDR2 are SEHNR and FQNEAQ (reference sequence). J lost 6 bases, V lost 5 bases, and 8 bases had no gene match. This CDR3 reads CASSTWTGGRAEAFF. The CDR3 DNA follows: TGTGCCAGCAGCACCTGGACAGGGGGCCGGGCTGAAGCTTTCTTT.